What follows are 5 T cell receptor beta chains derived from one specimen sequenced in a study of Ad26.COV2.S vaccination and SARS-CoV-2 variants. TCRdb keeps only in-frame clones here, not all; method: immunoSEQ multiplex PCR. The data show 350,000 to 400,000 clones, with roughly nine tenths seen just once and about 3.6% held by the top ten. The sample's treatment: roughly 19 received Ad26.COV2.S at low or high dose, single or two shots; several received placebo; per-sample allocation not given. On day 63 after the first injection, vaccine and placebo recipients gave samples. The sequencing here drew on peripheral blood, taken in a trial of Ad26.COV2.S vaccine versus placebo. The receptors shown here come from a person between 18 and 65 years old who received the Ad26.COV2.S COVID-19 vaccine or a placebo.

The table lists this clone with a count of one. The chain employs TRBV18 and TRBJ1-1; no firm D call. V was pared by 2 bases and J by 5 bases, with 12 bases between. Germline values: CDR1 KGHSH, CDR2 LQKENI. The CDR3 length is 14 residues. The CDR3 reads CASSPSTVSTEAFF. CDR3 nucleotide sequence: TGTGCCAGCTCACCATCGACTGTTAGTACTGAAGCTTTCTTT.

The rearrangement joins TRBV5-1 to TRBJ1-2; no clear D gene. The V end lost 4 bases, the J end lost 12 bases, and 10 bases lay between the germline ends. Germline V gene sequence: CDR1 SGHRS, CDR2 YFSETQ. The CDR3 runs 10 residues. DNA for the CDR3: TGCGCCAGCAGCCCAAGACTAGACACCTTC. Its protein product is CASSPRLDTF.

V and J are TRBV6-5 and TRBJ2-5, with 11 bases aligning to TRBD2. The V gene end was trimmed by 5 bases and the J gene end by 5 bases; junction bases not matched to a gene: 7. CDR1 is MNHEY and CDR2 is SVGAGI in the germline V gene. The CDR3 is 15 residues long. The chain's CDR3 is CASSPNSGGAETQYF. The DNA of the CDR3 is TGTGCCAGCAGTCCTAATAGCGGGGGGGCGGAGACCCAGTACTTC.

In nucleotides, the CDR3 is TGTGCCAGTAGTATGATGGGATATGGCTACACCTTC. Translating it yields CASSMMGYGYTF. The rearrangement uses TRBV19 and TRBJ1-2, with unresolved D. Trimming pared 3 bases from V and 5 bases from J, leaving 7 bases between. The CDR3 covers 12 residues. Germline-derived CDR1 and CDR2 are LNHDA and SQIVND (reference sequence).

In its sample, this clone was seen once. J is TRBJ1-2 and V is TRBV7-9; no reliable D call. Per the germline V gene, CDR1 is SEHNR and CDR2 is FQNEAQ (reference sequence). The V end was cut by 4 bases, the J end by 4 bases, with 10 bases between. The CDR3 consists of 13 residues. The CDR3 spells CASSYIGLYGYTF. The CDR3 coding sequence is TGTGCCAGCAGCTATATTGGGCTCTATGGCTACACCTTC.